The 23 T cell receptor beta chains presented below share a single source sample, sequenced in a study of blood T cell repertoires in COVID-19. Produced via immunoSEQ multiplex PCR; TCRdb's table is partial and in-frame only. The sample consists of roughly 48,000 clones, about three quarters of them appearing once. The sequenced sample consisted of peripheral blood. The receptors were gathered from a human donor with active or convalescent COVID-19. The donor label of this sample is uncertain.

The genes are TRBV12-3 or TRBV12-4 and TRBJ2-1; 7 bases map to TRBD2. Losses at the gene ends were 8 bases for V and 3 bases for J; bases not matched to a gene: 4. There are 13 residues in the CDR3. The CDR3 bases are TGTGCCAGCTGGCGGGAGAGCTACAATGAGCAGTTCTTC. Its protein product is CASWRESYNEQFF.

V and J are TRBV6-5 and TRBJ1-5; D uncertain. CDR3 length: 13 residues. Germline lookup yields CDR1 MNHEY and CDR2 SVGAGI. Trimming shortened V by 6 bases and J by 6 bases, and 12 bases separated the two germline ends. CDR3 nucleotides: TGTGCCAGCAGCCCCTTAGGACTTCAGCCCCAGCATTTT. Translating gives CASSPLGLQPQHF.

This clone was seen a single time. V and J are TRBV6-1 and TRBJ1-5; no firm D call. The ends were cut back, 3 bases at V and 3 bases at J, with 6 bases in the middle. The CDR3 sequence is 13 residues long. The germline CDR1 and CDR2 sequences are MNHNS and SASEGT. CDR3 nucleotides: TGTGCCAGCAGTGAGTACTACAATCAGCCCCAGCATTTT. Translated, it gives CASSEYYNQPQHF.

The chain employs TRBV6-5 and TRBJ2-4; a weak D match, TRBD1 (6 bases). This CDR3 is 15 amino acids long. Germline-derived CDR1 and CDR2 are MNHEY and SVGAGI. V was shortened by 11 bases and J by 2 bases, with 19 bases between the two germline ends. The CDR3: CAVASEGVTKNIQYF. The CDR3 bases are TGTGCCGTCGCCTCCGAGGGGGTAACCAAAAACATTCAGTACTTC.

This chain joins TRBV27 and TRBJ1-1, with 9 bases aligning to TRBD1. Germline V gene data show CDR1 as MNHEY and CDR2 as SMNVEV (reference sequence). This CDR3 has 15 residues. J was trimmed by 5 bases and V by 8 bases; bases with no gene match: 12. CDR3 in amino acids: CASRLQGALRTEAFF. As DNA, the CDR3 is TGTGCCAGCCGATTACAGGGGGCACTAAGGACTGAAGCTTTCTTT.

This clone has only a few counts. V usage is TRBV12-5 and J usage is TRBJ2-1; 9 bases agree with TRBD2. Germline CDR1 reads LGHNT; CDR2 reads FRNRAP. V was clipped by 7 bases and J by 4 bases; unmatched bases: 2. The CDR3 covers 13 residues. CDR3 residues: CASASGTYNEQFF. The CDR3 DNA is TGTGCTAGTGCTAGCGGGACATACAATGAGCAGTTCTTC.

V and J are TRBV3-1 (or the pseudogene TRBV3-2) and TRBJ2-7, with TRBD2 matching 8 bases. The germline V gene encodes CDR1 LGHDT and CDR2 YNNKEL (reference sequence). The V gene end was trimmed by 3 bases and the J gene end by 6 bases; junction bases not matched to a gene: 10. The CDR3 has 15 amino acids. Here the CDR3 DNA reads TGTGCCAGCAGCCATGCTGGGACTAGTGGAGCCGAGCAGTACTTC. Translated: CASSHAGTSGAEQYF.

The chain combines TRBV7-2 with TRBJ1-5; a possible D gene is TRBD1 (6 bases). CDR1 is SGHTA and CDR2 is FQGNSA in the germline V gene. Deletions cut 5 bases from V and 3 bases from J, with 11 bases between. CDR3 length equals 14 residues. The CDR3 loop is CASSQTGPNQPQHF. The DNA of the CDR3 is TGTGCCAGCAGCCAAACAGGGCCCAATCAGCCCCAGCATTTT.

The CDR3 reads CASSPRGSGSSSSYNEQFF. The CDR3 DNA reads TGCGCCAGCAGTCCCAGAGGTAGCGGGAGCTCGAGCTCCTACAATGAGCAGTTCTTC. This rearrangement joins TRBV5-1 to TRBJ2-1; 9 bases are a match to TRBD2. Germline trimming cut 5 bases from V and 0 bases from J; bases unmatched to any gene: 15. From germline, CDR1 is SGHRS and CDR2 YFSETQ. The CDR3 extends over 19 amino acids.

This clone is judged medium-sized. The chain couples TRBV28 to TRBJ2-7; weak D call: TRBD2 (5 bases). Germline values: CDR1 MDHEN, CDR2 SYDVKM. The V and J ends lost 8 bases and 3 bases respectively, with 14 bases between them. This CDR3 is 13 amino acids long. The CDR3 loop reads CASQVGTSYEQYF. As DNA, the CDR3 is TGTGCCAGCCAAGTGGGAACTAGCTACGAGCAGTACTTC.

This chain joins TRBV4-1 and TRBJ1-3; D is uncertain. Germline V CDR1 and CDR2: MGHRA, YSYEKL. The CDR3 contains 16 residues. Trimming took off 0 bases at V and 0 bases at J, with 9 bases between the two ends. CDR3 region: CASSQEERFSGNTIYF. The CDR3 DNA sequence: TGCGCCAGCAGCCAAGAGGAGCGTTTCTCTGGAAACACCATATATTTT.

The V and J genes are TRBV5-4 and TRBJ2-1, with 9 bases fitting TRBD1. With 4 bases clipped from V and 2 bases from J, the junction kept 7 bases outside the gene matches. The germline V gene has CDR1 SGHNT and CDR2 YYREEE (reference sequence). The CDR3 contains 16 residues. CDR3 DNA sequence: TGTGCCAGCAGCGGAGGGACAGGGACGGCCTACAATGAGCAGTTCTTC. Translating it yields CASSGGTGTAYNEQFF.

This clone was seen a few times. The V call is TRBV30, the J call TRBJ1-2; a possible D gene is TRBD1 (5 bases). Germline values: CDR1 GTSNPN, CDR2 SVGIG (reference sequence). Trimming pared 7 bases from V and 2 bases from J, leaving 17 bases between. This CDR3 comprises 14 residues. The chain's CDR3 is CASTFKGFNYGYTF. CDR3 DNA sequence: TGTGCCTCCACGTTTAAGGGGTTCAACTATGGCTACACCTTC.

The J gene is TRBJ1-5, the V gene TRBV10-3; the match to TRBD1 covers 8 bases. Germline V lookup: CDR1 ENHRY, CDR2 SYGVKD. Unmatched junction bases numbered 5, after V lost 3 bases and J lost 7 bases. CDR3 length: 14 residues. The CDR3 region is CAISDRGQKQPQHF. DNA of the CDR3: TGTGCCATCAGTGACAGGGGGCAGAAGCAGCCCCAGCATTTT.

CDR3 in amino acids: CASSPGSGGSSAGELFF. In nucleotides, the CDR3 is TGCGCCAGCAGCCCTGGGTCGGGGGGGAGTTCCGCCGGGGAGCTGTTTTTT. The V call is TRBV5-1, the J call TRBJ2-2, with 8 bases matching TRBD2. V was pared by 4 bases and J by 6 bases, with 14 bases of the junction left unmatched. The CDR3 has 17 amino acids. Germline lookup yields CDR1 SGHRS and CDR2 YFSETQ.

This clone ranks as medium-sized. V gene TRBV29-1 combines with J gene TRBJ2-2, with TRBD2 matching 8 bases. V was clipped by 7 bases and J by 7 bases; unmatched bases: 2. Germline values: CDR1 SQVTM, CDR2 ANQGSEA. This CDR3 has 11 amino acids. The chain's CDR3 is CSAGGRGELFF. The CDR3 region has the DNA TGCAGCGCGGGGGGGCGCGGGGAGCTGTTTTTT.

J is TRBJ2-7 and V is TRBV30, with D possibly matching TRBD1 (6 bases). V was shortened by 8 bases and J by 2 bases, with 13 bases between the two germline ends. From germline, CDR1 is GTSNPN and CDR2 SVGIG (reference sequence). This CDR3 has 12 residues. Here the CDR3 DNA reads TGTGCCCAACAGGGTCTCGCCTACGAGCAGTACTTC. Its protein product is CAQQGLAYEQYF.

This clone has only a few counts. This rearrangement joins TRBV10-3 to TRBJ2-7; TRBD1 aligns across 9 bases. Germline V gene lookup returns CDR1 ENHRY and CDR2 SYGVKD. The CDR3 consists of 15 residues. With 4 bases clipped from V and 2 bases from J, the junction kept 6 bases outside the gene matches. In nucleotides, the CDR3 is TGTGCCATCAGTGTAACAGGGGGCCTCACCTACGAGCAGTACTTC. Translation: CAISVTGGLTYEQYF.

This clone was found a few times. The rearrangement links TRBV7-6 to TRBJ2-1; TRBD2 matches 12 bases. Germline V gene lookup returns CDR1 SGHVS and CDR2 FNYEAQ. Germline trimming cut 4 bases from V and 9 bases from J; bases unmatched to any gene: 7. This CDR3 is built from 15 residues. The CDR3 DNA follows: TGTGCCAGCAGCTCCAGACTAGCGGGAGATCTTGAGCAGTTCTTC. This translates into CASSSRLAGDLEQFF.

The chain is built from TRBV10-3 and TRBJ2-7; TRBD2 matches 9 bases. Germline V gives CDR1 ENHRY, CDR2 SYGVKD. The CDR3 has 13 amino acids. Trimming cost V 7 bases and J 2 bases; bases outside gene matches: 3. The CDR3 DNA sequence: TGTGCCATCACTAGCGGGGCAACCTACGAGCAGTACTTC. It translates to CAITSGATYEQYF.

The V call is TRBV6-5, the J call TRBJ2-7; 10 positions match TRBD2. The CDR3 has 14 residues. V was pared by 4 bases and J by 5 bases, with 5 bases of the junction left unmatched. Per the germline V gene, CDR1 is MNHEY and CDR2 is SVGAGI. In DNA, the CDR3 is TGTGCCAGCAGTTTGAGCGGGAGGGCTGACGAGCAGTACTTC. Translating it yields CASSLSGRADEQYF.

Only a few counts were recorded for this clone. Compared with germline, one end of the junction differs, possibly owing to a read error. This chain joins TRBV7-2 and TRBJ2-5, with D possibly TRBD2 on 6 matching bases. The CDR3 sequence is 18 residues long. Per germline, CDR1 SGHTA and CDR2 FQGNSA. The CDR3 nucleotides read TGTGCCAGCACCTTAGCGGTCTTTACGCAGGGTGGTAGAGAGACCCAGTACTTC. As protein: CASTLAVFTQGGRETQYF.

This clone has more than one count but fewer than ten. The chain is built from TRBV24-1 and TRBJ2-1, with 9 bases lining up with TRBD1. CDR1 KGHDR and CDR2 SFDVKD come from the germline V gene. The CDR3 runs 15 residues. The ends lost 9 bases at V and 0 bases at J; junction bases unmatched: 5. CDR3 coding DNA: TGTGCCACCCAGCAGACAGGGGGCTCCTACAATGAGCAGTTCTTC. Protein: CATQQTGGSYNEQFF.